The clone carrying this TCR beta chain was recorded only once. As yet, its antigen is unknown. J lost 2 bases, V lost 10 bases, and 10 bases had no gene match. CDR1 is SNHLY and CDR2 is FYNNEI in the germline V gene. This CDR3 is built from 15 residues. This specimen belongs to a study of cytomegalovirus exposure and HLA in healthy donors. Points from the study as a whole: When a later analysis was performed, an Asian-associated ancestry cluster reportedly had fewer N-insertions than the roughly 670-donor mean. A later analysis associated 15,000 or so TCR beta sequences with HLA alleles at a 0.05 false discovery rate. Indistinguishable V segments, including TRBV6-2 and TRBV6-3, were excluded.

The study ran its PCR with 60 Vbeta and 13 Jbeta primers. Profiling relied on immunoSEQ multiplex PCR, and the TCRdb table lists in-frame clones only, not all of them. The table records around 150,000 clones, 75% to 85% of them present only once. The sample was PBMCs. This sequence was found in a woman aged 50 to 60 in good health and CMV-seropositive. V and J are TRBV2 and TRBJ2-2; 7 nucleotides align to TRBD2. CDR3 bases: TGTGCCACCAAAGGGGCTAGCGGAAACACCGGGGAGCTGTTTTTT. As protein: CATKGASGNTGELFF.